This is a list of T cell receptor beta chains from one sample in a study of T cell changes during pregnancy in multiple sclerosis. TCRdb's copy holds only in-frame clones and misses some; the assay was immunoSEQ multiplex PCR. The table records tens of thousands of clones, roughly 92% of them present only once. This material consisted of peripheral blood, taken before pregnancy. These receptors were collected from a female donor with multiple sclerosis, enrolled in a pregnancy study. Each CDR3 is given with its conserved first and last residue. D genes are given only for firm matches. Not every row has a clone size; where given, it reads once, few, many or a size class.

clone_size	d_call	v_call	j_call	cdr3_aa
.	TRBD1	TRBV5-4	TRBJ1-1	CASSLVAGGADTEAFF
.	TRBD1	TRBV28	TRBJ1-1	CASNRQGTNTEAFF
.	TRBD1	TRBV19	TRBJ2-3	CASSNGQVADTQYF
.	TRBD1	TRBV2	TRBJ2-7	CASEGTGLSYEQYF
.	TRBD1	TRBV4-3	TRBJ2-6	CASSQQTGAGANVLTF
.	.	TRBV4-1	TRBJ2-3	CASSQVQLSTDTQYF
.	.	TRBV7-2	TRBJ2-7	CASSFGLNYEQYF
.	.	TRBV6-5	TRBJ2-7	CASSPPGAYEQYF
.	TRBD1	TRBV6-1	TRBJ1-1	CASSSRTGPNTEAFF
.	TRBD2	TRBV19	TRBJ2-5	CASSSSGSGGTQYF
.	.	TRBV5-8	TRBJ2-1	CASRAYGTSSSFYNEQFF
once	.	TRBV7-9	TRBJ2-7	CASSTNRVEQYF
.	TRBD1	TRBV5-1	TRBJ2-2	CASSYLTGGTGELFF
once	.	TRBV30	TRBJ2-7	CAWSVVGRGGQYF
once	.	TRBV2	TRBJ2-7	CASSESAVFGGRPYEQYF
once	TRBD2	TRBV5-4	TRBJ2-1	CASSLALAGGVYNEQFF
.	TRBD1	TRBV6-6	TRBJ2-1	CASSQLLGQGHYEQFF
.	TRBD2	TRBV10-3	TRBJ2-3	CATSGTSVVDTQYF
.	TRBD1	TRBV19	TRBJ1-2	CASKLGTVFNYGYTF
.	.	TRBV18	TRBJ2-6	CASSPVVSGANVLTF
.	TRBD1	TRBV5-4	TRBJ1-2	CASSLRQGEYYGYTF
once	.	TRBV28	TRBJ1-4	CASSFSPNNEKLFF
.	TRBD1	TRBV10-3	TRBJ1-2	CAISWDRSFYTF
.	.	TRBV4-3	TRBJ2-1	CASSQVTRKDEQFF
.	TRBD2	TRBV29-1	TRBJ2-1	CSVEGLAGGGQFF
.	TRBD1	TRBV12-5	TRBJ1-2	CASGLVLRGQGIYGYTF
.	TRBD2	TRBV10-3	TRBJ2-1	CAIKKTGTSGSSYNEQFF
.	.	TRBV5-5	TRBJ1-1	CAWSDTPGGSLEKAFF
.	TRBD2	TRBV6-4	TRBJ2-1	CASSDMAGDVNEQFF
once	TRBD1	TRBV4-3	TRBJ2-7	CASSPDRGEPYEQYF
.	TRBD1	TRBV25-1	TRBJ1-1	CASGYRGPEAFF
.	TRBD1	TRBV7-6	TRBJ2-7	CASSLAPDRVNEQYF
.	.	TRBV4-1	TRBJ2-7	CASSQEDNVGYEQYF
.	.	TRBV7-2	TRBJ1-2	CASSLGTASYGYTF
few	TRBD1	TRBV7-3	TRBJ2-7	CASSPGQGPYEQYF
once	TRBD2	TRBV5-6	TRBJ2-1	CASSRWTSENEQFF
medium-sized	TRBD2	TRBV6-4	TRBJ2-3	CASSEGASGADTQYF
.	TRBD2	TRBV11-3	TRBJ2-5	CASSLDRAGGRRETQYF
.	TRBD1	TRBV27	TRBJ1-5	CASSLTGGDQPQHF
.	TRBD2	TRBV9	TRBJ2-3	CASSVEGLAGHSTDTQYF
.	TRBD1	TRBV6-9	TRBJ1-2	CASSYKGDRGFYIGYTF
.	.	TRBV27	TRBJ2-7	CASSKGLIYEQYF
.	.	TRBV29-1	TRBJ1-1	CSVGGNLWNTEAFF
.	.	TRBV28	TRBJ1-3	CASSAPPGAGNTIYF
.	TRBD1	TRBV11-3	TRBJ2-7	CASSQGAGAYEQYF
.	.	TRBV30	TRBJ1-3	CAWSLWTAGNTIYF
.	TRBD1	TRBV7-9	TRBJ1-2	CASSLAWDRVVNGYTF
.	TRBD1	TRBV6-1	TRBJ1-1	CASSEGQGAGMNTEAFF
.	.	TRBV5-1	TRBJ2-7	CASSLTGKGYEQYF
.	.	TRBV10-2	TRBJ2-1	CASTERTASAGNEQFF
.	.	TRBV10-3	TRBJ1-5	CAISESSGAGQPQHF
.	.	TRBV6-1	TRBJ2-7	CASSEALGLAGEQYF